These 28 T cell receptor beta chains came from one sample sequenced in a study of blood T cell repertoires in COVID-19. The assay was immunoSEQ multiplex PCR, and TCRdb's table has in-frame clones only and misses some. The sample lists 450,000 or so clones; roughly 90% were seen once. Source material: peripheral blood. These receptors were collected from a man between 18 and 35 years old with COVID-19, enrolled during active disease.

Comment on this clone: At the DNA level, this CDR3 is encoded by other sequences in the same sample as well. The rearrangement uses TRBV29-1 and TRBJ2-3; 12 bases align to TRBD2. Germline V gives CDR1 SQVTM, CDR2 ANQGSEA. V was clipped by 6 bases and J by 3 bases; unmatched bases: 1. This CDR3 spans 13 amino acids. The chain's CDR3 is CSVLAGGTDTQYF. The CDR3 region has the DNA TGCAGCGTCCTAGCGGGAGGGACAGATACGCAGTATTTT.

V is TRBV5-1 and J is TRBJ2-1; D may be TRBD2 (6 bases). Germline V gives CDR1 SGHRS, CDR2 YFSETQ. The CDR3 contains 14 residues. V gave up 4 bases and J gave up 3 bases, with 11 bases separating them. This chain's CDR3 is CASSTGTFYNEQFF. CDR3 DNA: TGCGCCAGCAGCACCGGGACTTTCTACAATGAGCAGTTCTTC.

The V gene is TRBV6-6, the J gene TRBJ2-7, with 10 bases lining up with TRBD1. Germline assignment: CDR1 MNHNY and CDR2 SVGAGI (reference sequence). This CDR3 has 15 amino acids. With 0 bases clipped from V and 12 bases from J, the junction kept 11 bases outside the gene matches. The CDR3 region is CASSYSSGTGVTLYF. The CDR3 DNA reads TGTGCCAGCAGTTACTCGTCGGGGACAGGGGTTACCCTGTACTTC.

This clone showed up just once. The rearrangement joins TRBV6-5 to TRBJ2-3; tentatively, D is TRBD2 (6 bases). The germline V gene has CDR1 MNHEY and CDR2 SVGAGI. V was trimmed by 7 bases and J by 4 bases, leaving 9 bases between them. The CDR3 consists of 12 residues. CDR3 in amino acids: CASKREADTQYF. The CDR3, as DNA: TGTGCCAGCAAGAGGGAGGCAGATACGCAGTATTTT.

J is TRBJ2-1 and V is TRBV5-1; 8 positions match TRBD2. Trimming removed 4 bases from V and 6 bases from J; junction bases left unmatched: 12. The CDR3 totals 16 residues. In germline, CDR1 is SGHRS, CDR2 YFSETQ. The CDR3 DNA reads as TGCGCCAGCAGCCCAGGACGCCTAGCGGGTACCAATGAGCAGTTCTTC. Translated: CASSPGRLAGTNEQFF.

V and J are TRBV5-1 and TRBJ2-4; D uncertain. This CDR3 has 15 residues. The germline gives CDR1 SGHRS, CDR2 YFSETQ. The V end was cut by 4 bases, the J end by 1 base, with 12 bases between. The CDR3 protein is CASSLGELAKNIQYF. The CDR3, as DNA: TGCGCCAGCAGCCTTGGAGAGTTGGCCAAAAACATTCAGTACTTC.

CDR3 in DNA: TGTGCCTGGAGCAAGGGACAGCCTGGCAACAATGAGCAGTTCTTC. Encoded protein: CAWSKGQPGNNEQFF. The chain carries TRBV30 and TRBJ2-1; 7 bases line up with TRBD1. V was pared by 3 bases and J by 5 bases, with 10 bases of the junction left unmatched. The CDR3 spans 15 residues. Germline CDR1 is GTSNPN and CDR2 is SVGIG (reference sequence). The full variable domain, with the rest looked up from reference TRBV30 and TRBJ2-1, is SQTIHQWPATLVQPVGSPLSLECTVEGTSNPNLYWYRQAAGRGLQLLFYSVGIGQISSEVPQNLSASRPQDRQFILSSKKLLLSDSGFYLCAWSKGQPGNNEQFFGPGTRLTVL.

As regards this clone: Other DNA variants within this sample encode the same CDR3. The genes are TRBV6-5 and TRBJ1-1, with D unresolved. Germline CDR1 MNHEY, CDR2 SVGAGI. V lost 3 bases, J lost 3 bases, and 8 bases lay in between. The CDR3 sequence is 13 residues long. The CDR3 loop is CASSYEGYTEAFF. The CDR3 bases are TGTGCCAGCAGTTATGAGGGATACACTGAAGCTTTCTTT.

The rearrangement links TRBV5-4 to TRBJ1-3, with a tentative D call TRBD1 (6 bases). In germline, CDR1 is SGHNT, CDR2 YYREEE (reference sequence). The CDR3 is 16 amino acids. V was trimmed by 2 bases and J by 4 bases, leaving 16 bases between them. CDR3 residues: CASSFGAGESGNTIYF. Written as DNA, the CDR3 is TGTGCCAGCAGCTTTGGTGCAGGGGAATCGGGAAACACCATATATTTT.

This clone has only a few counts. The chain combines TRBV5-5 with TRBJ1-5, with TRBD1 matching over 7 bases. The CDR3 has 15 amino acids. The germline V gene encodes CDR1 SGHKS and CDR2 YYEKEE (reference sequence). V was clipped by 1 base and J by 6 bases; unmatched bases: 7. CDR3 bases: TGTGCCAGCAGCTTGAGAGAGGGGGCGAGTCAGCCCCAGCATTTT. Translating it yields CASSLREGASQPQHF.

The V call is TRBV5-4, the J call TRBJ2-7; the match to TRBD1 covers 8 bases. The V gene's germline CDR1 is SGHNT and CDR2 YYREEE (reference sequence). CDR3 size: 13 residues. With V trimmed by 4 bases and J by 2 bases, 2 bases remained unmatched. In DNA form, the CDR3 reads TGTGCCAGCAGCAAGGACAGGGCCTACGAGCAGTACTTC. This gives the protein CASSKDRAYEQYF.

The rearrangement uses TRBV5-4 and TRBJ1-4; D possibly corresponds to TRBD1 (6 bases). V was trimmed by 1 base and J by 2 bases, leaving 9 bases between them. Germline V CDR1 and CDR2: SGHNT, YYREEE (reference sequence). This CDR3 contains 15 residues. CDR3 sequence (DNA): TGTGCCAGCAGCTTGCCGGGACACACTAATGAAAAACTGTTTTTT. Translation gives CASSLPGHTNEKLFF.

This chain joins TRBV30 and TRBJ2-5; 7 positions match TRBD1. There are 12 residues in the CDR3. The V and J ends lost 4 bases and 3 bases, in that order; junction bases with no gene match: 2. CDR1 is GTSNPN, CDR2 SVGIG, per germline (reference sequence). CDR3 amino acids: CAWTGGEETQYF. The CDR3 region has the DNA TGTGCCTGGACAGGGGGAGAAGAGACCCAGTACTTC.

The gene calls are TRBV6-1 and TRBJ2-2; D is possibly TRBD1 (5 bases). The CDR3 extends over 14 amino acids. The V and J ends lost 2 bases and 5 bases respectively, with 9 bases between them. CDR1 and CDR2 from the germline V gene are MNHNS and SASEGT. The CDR3 spells CASSERQITGELFF. The CDR3 nucleotides read TGTGCCAGCAGTGAAAGACAGATTACCGGGGAGCTGTTTTTT.

The gene calls are TRBV24-1 and TRBJ2-1; possible D gene TRBD1, 6 bases. Per the germline V gene, CDR1 is KGHDR and CDR2 is SFDVKD. V lost 0 bases, J lost 8 bases, and 16 bases lay in between. The CDR3 loop spans 16 amino acids. CDR3 DNA: TGTGCCACCAGTGATTTGCCGAGCAGGGGTTTAGATGAGCAGTTCTTC. Translating gives CATSDLPSRGLDEQFF.

This rearrangement joins TRBV27 to TRBJ2-1; the D is unclear. Trimming stripped 3 bases from V and 8 bases from J, with 11 bases between. The CDR3 is 13 amino acids. Germline V lookup: CDR1 MNHEY, CDR2 SMNVEV (reference sequence). CDR3 nucleotides: TGTGCCAGCAGTTTTGAACCCGGTTATGAGCAGTTCTTC. This sequence encodes CASSFEPGYEQFF.

The chain has TRBV7-4 and TRBJ1-5; a weak D match, TRBD1 (6 bases). CDR1 is SGHVT and CDR2 is SQSDAQ in the germline V gene. V was pared by 9 bases and J by 3 bases, with 24 bases between. This CDR3 spans 17 amino acids. In DNA form, the CDR3 reads TGTGCCAGGGGGGTATCCCGACAGGACCCTGACAATCAGCCCCAGCATTTT. This sequence encodes CARGVSRQDPDNQPQHF.

The chain has TRBV5-6 and TRBJ1-2, with D maybe TRBD1 (6 bases). Germline V CDR1 and CDR2: SGHDT, YYEEEE. CDR3 length: 14 residues. V was cut by 4 bases and J by 7 bases, with 17 bases left in between. The CDR3 DNA reads as TGTGCCAGCAGCCACTGGGGGGGCGCATCTGGCTACACCTTC. This gives the protein CASSHWGGASGYTF. The full variable domain, with the rest looked up from reference TRBV5-6 and TRBJ1-2, is DAGVTQSPTHLIKTRGQQVTLRCSPKSGHDTVSWYQQALGQGPQFIFQYYEEEERQRGNFPDRFSGHQFPNYSSELNVNALLLGDSALYLCASSHWGGASGYTFGSGTRLTVV.

The CDR3 DNA follows: TGTGCCAGTAGTGAGACACATTCGAGCTCCTACAATGAGCAGTTCTTC. Its protein product is CASSETHSSSYNEQFF. The V and J genes are TRBV19 and TRBJ2-1; the D is unclear. CDR1 and CDR2 from the germline V gene are LNHDA and SQIVND (reference sequence). V was cut by 5 bases and J by 0 bases, with 14 bases left in between. The CDR3 length is 16 residues.

This chain connects TRBV27 to TRBJ2-3; 7 bases are shared with TRBD1. V dropped 4 bases and J dropped 0; count of bases not matched to a gene: 7. The germline V gene encodes CDR1 MNHEY and CDR2 SMNVEV (reference sequence). There are 16 residues in the CDR3. The CDR3 DNA follows: TGTGCCAGCAGTTCGTCCAGGGGGTCCAGCACAGATACGCAGTATTTT. It specifies CASSSSRGSSTDTQYF.

The chain combines TRBV19 with TRBJ2-7; a weak D match, TRBD1 (6 bases). Trimming took 5 bases from V and 5 from J, leaving 22 bases between them. CDR1 and CDR2 from the germline V gene are LNHDA and SQIVND (reference sequence). The CDR3 extends over 16 amino acids. In nucleotides, the CDR3 is TGTGCCAGTAGTGCGCAGGGGATAAGTAGCTCGGACGAGCAGTACTTC. It translates to CASSAQGISSSDEQYF.

The chain uses TRBV11-1 and TRBJ1-6, with D unresolved. CDR1 and CDR2 from the germline V gene are SGHAT and FQDESV (reference sequence). The CDR3 has 14 amino acids. Trimming cost V 5 bases and J 14 bases, with 19 bases left between them. This CDR3 reads CASSHTSLGGTLHF. The CDR3 DNA reads as TGTGCCAGCAGCCATACATCGTTGGGAGGGACCCTCCACTTT.

The genes are TRBV5-1 and TRBJ2-5, with 10 nucleotides matching TRBD2. V trimming: 6 bases; J trimming: 3 bases; junction bases outside the gene matches: 8. Per the germline V gene, CDR1 is SGHRS and CDR2 is YFSETQ. The CDR3 is made up of 15 amino acids. DNA for the CDR3: TGCGCCAGCACCCCAGGTAGCGGGGGGAAAGAGACCCAGTACTTC. It encodes CASTPGSGGKETQYF.

The CDR3 region is CASSLDISYEQYF. The DNA of the CDR3 is TGTGCCAGCTCACTGGACATTTCCTACGAGCAGTACTTC. The rearrangement joins TRBV18 to TRBJ2-7; D might be TRBD1 (5 bases). Germline V gives CDR1 KGHSH, CDR2 LQKENI. The V and J ends lost 4 bases and 1 base respectively, with 8 bases between them. The CDR3 is 13 residues long.

The chain links TRBV14 to TRBJ2-3; D perhaps matches TRBD1 (6 bases). V was shortened by 0 bases and J by 7 bases, with 17 bases between the two germline ends. Germline loops: CDR1 SGHDN, CDR2 FVKESK. The CDR3 totals 16 residues. CDR3 sequence (DNA): TGTGCCAGCAGCCAAGATTCCAGCGGACAGCGAAATACGCAGTATTTT. Protein sequence: CASSQDSSGQRNTQYF.

This clone was seen a single time. This chain joins TRBV5-1 and TRBJ2-3; D gene uncertain. Trimming cost V 2 bases and J 2 bases, with 6 bases left between them. The CDR3 loop spans 13 amino acids. Germline CDR1 reads SGHRS; CDR2 reads YFSETQ. This CDR3 is CASSFQDTDTQYF. Here the CDR3 DNA reads TGCGCCAGCAGCTTCCAGGACACAGATACGCAGTATTTT.

The chain links TRBV2 to TRBJ2-3; TRBD2 matches at 8 bases. This CDR3 is built from 17 residues. V lost 6 bases to trimming and J lost 3 bases; unmatched junction nucleotides: 14. Germline V gives CDR1 SNHLY, CDR2 FYNNEI. In DNA form, the CDR3 reads TGTGCCAGCAGCCTGCGGGAGGTAGGGGGGCCTACAGATACGCAGTATTTT. Amino acids: CASSLREVGGPTDTQYF. Variable domain in full (rest from reference TRBV2 and TRBJ2-3): EPEVTQTPSHQVTQMGQEVILRCVPISNHLYFYWYRQILGQKVEFLVSFYNNEISEKSEIFDDQFSVERPDGSNFTLKIRSTKLEDSAMYFCASSLREVGGPTDTQYFGPGTRLTVL.

The gene calls are TRBV3-1 (or the pseudogene TRBV3-2) and TRBJ1-3; 8 bases align to TRBD1. After removal of 3 bases from V and 4 bases from J, the junction contained 5 bases not matched to a gene. This CDR3 contains 15 residues. Germline V CDR1 and CDR2: LGHDT, YNNKEL (reference sequence). In DNA form, the CDR3 reads TGTGCCAGCAGCCAGCTACAGGGGGACGGAAACACCATATATTTT. This sequence encodes CASSQLQGDGNTIYF.